These 16 T cell receptor beta chains share one sample of origin, sequenced in a study of metastatic and nonmetastatic thyroid tumors. Until they underwent thyroid surgery, no patient had received any treatment. TCRdb re-called clones from the PCR reads using MiXCR. The table lists about 25,000 clones, roughly 19% of them singletons. The sequenced sample was blood. These receptors came from a male donor with papillary thyroid cancer or a benign thyroid nodule (not recorded which). Some clones in this sample may be carry-over from other donors' samples.

This clone counts as medium-sized. The rearrangement links TRBV9 to TRBJ1-6; the D gene is possibly TRBD1 (5 bases). Per the germline V gene, CDR1 is SGDLS and CDR2 is YYNGEE. V was shortened by 7 bases and J by 6 bases, with 8 bases between the two germline ends. CDR3 size: 12 residues. CDR3 loop: CASGAPNSPLHF. DNA of the CDR3: TGTGCCAGCGGGGCCCCTAATTCACCCCTCCACTTT.

There are many counts of this clone. The chain carries TRBV12-3 or TRBV12-4 and TRBJ1-5; D is perhaps TRBD1 (6 bases). The CDR3 sequence is 16 residues long. V dropped 0 bases and J dropped 1 base, with 10 bases sitting between them. The CDR3 region is CASSLATGFSNQPQHF. In DNA form, the CDR3 reads TGTGCCAGCAGTTTAGCCACAGGGTTCAGCAATCAGCCCCAGCATTTT.

Many counts were recorded for this clone. V and J are TRBV6-4 and TRBJ2-1, with TRBD2 identical over 11 bases. CDR3 length: 20 residues. V was pared by 6 bases and J by 4 bases, with 20 bases of the junction left unmatched. Germline lookup yields CDR1 MRHNA and CDR2 SNTAGT. This CDR3 reads CASRDQGRGLAGGLYNEQFF. The CDR3 DNA is TGTGCCAGCAGGGACCAAGGGAGGGGTCTAGCGGGGGGATTATACAATGAGCAGTTCTTC.

This clone was counted at least ten times. The chain combines TRBV19 with TRBJ1-5; 7 bases match TRBD1. V trimming: 5 bases; J trimming: 0 bases; junction bases outside the gene matches: 4. This CDR3 contains 15 residues. Germline V gene lookup returns CDR1 LNHDA and CDR2 SQIVND (reference sequence). The CDR3 DNA follows: TGTGCCAGTAGTCGACAGGGATTTAGCAATCAGCCCCAGCATTTT. Translated: CASSRQGFSNQPQHF. Using reference TRBV19 and TRBJ1-5 for the parts outside the CDR3, the full variable domain is DGGITQSPKYLFRKEGQNVTLSCEQNLNHDAMYWYRQDPGQGLRLIYYSQIVNDFQKGDIAEGYSVSREKKESFPLTVTSAQKNPTAFYLCASSRQGFSNQPQHFGDGTRLSIL.

The sample holds many counts of this clone. The rearrangement joins TRBV19 to TRBJ1-1; the D gene is possibly TRBD1 (5 bases). The V end lost 11 bases, the J end lost 4 bases, and 17 bases lay between the germline ends. Per germline, CDR1 LNHDA and CDR2 SQIVND (reference sequence). This CDR3 spans 13 amino acids. CDR3 nucleotides: TGTGCCGTCTTACGGGACGGCTTCACTGAAGCTTTCTTT. Its translation: CAVLRDGFTEAFF.

This clone was counted ten times or more. V usage is TRBV11-3 and J usage is TRBJ2-7, with D possibly being TRBD2 (5 bases). CDR1 SGHNT and CDR2 YENEEA come from the germline V gene. Trimming shortened V by 2 bases and J by 4 bases, and 12 bases separated the two germline ends. This CDR3 is built from 14 residues. The CDR3: CASSLTGKRYEQYF. In DNA, the CDR3 is TGTGCCAGCAGCTTAACCGGGAAACGGTACGAGCAGTACTTC. Based on the CDR3 plus reference TRBV11-3 and TRBJ2-7, the full variable domain is EAGVVQSPRYKIIEKKQPVAFWCNPISGHNTLYWYLQNLGQGPELLIRYENEEAVDDSQLPKDRFSAERLKGVDSTLKIQPAELGDSAVYLCASSLTGKRYEQYFGPGTRLTVT.

V gene TRBV11-3 combines with J gene TRBJ2-7; a possible D gene is TRBD2 (5 bases). V was shortened by 4 bases and J by 2 bases, with 9 bases between the two germline ends. CDR1 and CDR2 (germline): SGHNT, YENEEA. The length of the CDR3 is 13 residues. In DNA, the CDR3 is TGTGCCAGCAGCTCGGAGCGGACCTACGAGCAGTACTTC. The encoded protein is CASSSERTYEQYF.

This clone has at least ten counts. The chain is built from TRBV4-3 and TRBJ2-1; 12 bases are a match to TRBD2. This CDR3 comprises 16 residues. CDR1 is LGHNA and CDR2 is YSLEER in the germline V gene. Trimming at V came to 1 base and at J to 8 bases, leaving 6 bases not matched to a gene. The CDR3 loop reads CASSQAPRLAGDEQFF. The CDR3 DNA follows: TGCGCCAGCAGCCAAGCTCCCCGACTAGCGGGAGATGAGCAGTTCTTC.

Concerning this clone: This clone may be a read error of a much larger clone one base away. The chain has TRBV3-1 and TRBJ2-1, with TRBD2 as a possible D gene (6 bases). Germline V gene sequence: CDR1 LGHDT, CDR2 YNNKEL (reference sequence). The CDR3 totals 17 residues. Trimming removed 1 base at V and 2 bases at J, with 15 bases between. The CDR3 nucleotides are TGTGCCAGCAGCCAAGGGCTCGGGAGTGGCGCCTACAATGAGCAGTTCTTC. Its translation is CASSQGLGSGAYNEQFF.

This clone was counted at least ten times. CDR3 in amino acids: CASSTSSTDTQYF. The CDR3 nucleotides read TGTGCCAGCAGTACCTCCAGCACAGATACGCAGTATTTT. This chain links TRBV27 with TRBJ2-3; D not certain. V was clipped by 5 bases and J by 0 bases, with 6 bases between them. CDR1 and CDR2 from the germline V gene are MNHEY and SMNVEV (reference sequence). CDR3 length: 13 residues.

The sample holds many counts of this clone. A much bigger clone sits one base away, suggesting this may be a read error. The chain combines TRBV27 with TRBJ2-7; TRBD1 agrees at 7 bases. The CDR3 is made up of 15 amino acids. Germline CDR1 and CDR2: MNHEY and SMNVEV (reference sequence). Here the CDR3 reads CASSPRQGPTYERYF. CDR3 coding DNA: TGTGCCAGCAGTCCGAGACAGGGACCTACCTACGAGCGGTACTTC.

This clone was counted at least ten times. The gene calls are TRBV20-1 and TRBJ2-5, with 7 bases identical to TRBD2. J was trimmed by 0 bases and V by 4 bases; bases with no gene match: 8. CDR3 size: 15 residues. The germline gives CDR1 DFQATT, CDR2 SNEGSKA (reference sequence). The CDR3: CSATGPAGNQETQYF. The CDR3 coding sequence is TGCAGTGCTACAGGGCCAGCGGGAAACCAAGAGACCCAGTACTTC.

This clone was found many times. The CDR3 coding sequence is TGTGCCAGCAGCTTAGCAGGGGGCGCAGGCTATGGCTACACCTTC. Protein: CASSLAGGAGYGYTF. The chain uses TRBV7-2 and TRBJ1-2; 7 positions match TRBD1. With 0 bases clipped from V and 4 bases from J, the junction kept 5 bases outside the gene matches. Per germline, CDR1 SGHTA and CDR2 FQGNSA. CDR3 size: 15 residues.

The sample holds many counts of this clone. The chain links TRBV4-1 to TRBJ1-1; D perhaps matches TRBD1 (5 bases). The CDR3 loop spans 14 amino acids. Per the germline V gene, CDR1 is MGHRA and CDR2 is YSYEKL. V lost 5 bases, J lost 4 bases, and 14 bases lay in between. The CDR3 DNA reads as TGCGCCAGCAGCTTGGGACTGTCAATCACTGAAGCTTTCTTT. It codes for CASSLGLSITEAFF.

This clone was detected ten times or more. J is TRBJ2-6 and V is TRBV13; D possibly matches TRBD1 or TRBD2 (5 bases each). The CDR3 contains 19 residues. Germline V lookup: CDR1 PRHDT, CDR2 FYEKMQ (reference sequence). The V and J ends lost 5 bases and 0 bases respectively, with 20 bases between them. The DNA for the CDR3 is TGTGCCAGCAGCCCAAGGGGAACAGACACTAGCTCTGGGGCCAACGTCCTGACTTTC. Translation gives CASSPRGTDTSSGANVLTF.

In this sample, this clone turned up many times. The V call is TRBV12-3 or TRBV12-4, the J call TRBJ2-1, with D hard to call. This CDR3 is built from 14 residues. Trimming removed 3 bases from V and 7 bases from J, with 13 bases in between. This CDR3 reads CASSLSLGENEQFF. CDR3 DNA sequence: TGTGCCAGCAGTTTGAGTCTAGGAGAGAATGAGCAGTTCTTC.